The rows below give T cell receptor beta chains drawn from one sample of a study of blood T cell repertoires in COVID-19. Only in-frame clones appear in the TCRdb table, and some are missing; sequencing was by immunoSEQ multiplex PCR. The sample lists 25,000 to 30,000 clones; approximately 88% were seen once. The sequenced sample consisted of peripheral blood. These receptors were obtained from a human donor in a cohort sampled during active COVID-19. Both conserved end residues are part of each CDR3. The D gene is left open where the match is weak. Clone sizes are given selectively: once, few, many, or a class where the clone is expanded.

NA	TRBV2	TRBJ1-5	NA	CASSPDPRGQPQHF	TGTGCCAGCAGCCCCGACCCTCGGGGTCAGCCCCAGCATTTT
NA	TRBV19	TRBJ1-5	NA	CASRPTGGSNQPQHF	TGTGCCAGTAGACCAACGGGAGGTAGCAATCAGCCCCAGCATTTT
TRBD1	TRBV4-1	TRBJ1-1	once	CASSQGDREVTEAFF	TGCGCCAGCAGCCAAGGGGACAGGGAAGTAACTGAAGCTTTCTTT
TRBD1	TRBV19	TRBJ2-1	NA	CASSSSADRASYNEQFF	TGTGCCAGTAGTTCATCGGCGGACAGGGCTTCCTACAATGAGCAGTTCTTC
TRBD1	TRBV6-6	TRBJ1-2	NA	CASSIDRENYGYTF	TGTGCCAGCAGTATTGACAGGGAAAACTATGGCTACACCTTC
NA	TRBV20-1	TRBJ2-5	NA	CSARDQETQYF	TGCAGTGCTAGAGATCAGGAGACCCAGTACTTC
TRBD1	TRBV5-1	TRBJ2-1	once	CASSPGQVHNEQFF	TGCGCCAGCAGCCCAGGACAGGTCCACAATGAGCAGTTCTTC
NA	TRBV5-1	TRBJ2-1	NA	CASSSGLFYNEQFF	TGCGCCAGCAGCTCGGGACTCTTTTACAATGAGCAGTTCTTC
NA	TRBV9	TRBJ2-5	NA	CASSVDQGETQYF	TGTGCCAGCAGCGTAGATCAGGGAGAGACCCAGTACTTC
NA	TRBV6-5	TRBJ2-7	NA	CASRRDSYEQYF	TGTGCCAGCAGGAGAGATTCCTACGAGCAGTACTTC
TRBD2	TRBV5-6	TRBJ2-7	NA	CASSLTSGGRNYYEQYF	TGTGCCAGCAGCTTGACTAGCGGGGGGAGAAACTACTACGAGCAGTACTTC
TRBD2	TRBV5-1	TRBJ2-5	NA	CASSSGLAGGETQYF	TGCGCCAGCAGCTCGGGACTAGCGGGGGGAGAGACCCAGTACTTC
NA	TRBV6-1	TRBJ1-6	NA	CASSEARYLHF	TGTGCCAGCAGTGAAGCGAGGTACCTCCACTTT
TRBD1	TRBV4-1	TRBJ2-7	NA	CASSQHRTGWQYF	TGCGCCAGCAGCCAACACCGGACAGGGTGGCAGTACTTC
NA	TRBV28	TRBJ1-2	NA	CASRPTGDGYTF	TGTGCCAGCAGGCCGACAGGAGATGGCTACACCTTC
TRBD1	TRBV18	TRBJ1-1	NA	CASSAGGAQTEAFF	TGTGCCAGCTCGGCAGGGGGCGCCCAGACTGAAGCTTTCTTT
NA	TRBV19	TRBJ1-5	NA	CASSAAGGSGNQPQHF	TGTGCCAGTAGTGCCGCCGGGGGGAGCGGCAATCAGCCCCAGCATTTT
NA	TRBV3-1/TRBV3-2	TRBJ1-1	once	CASSQREMNTEAFF	TGTGCCAGCAGCCAAAGGGAGATGAACACTGAAGCTTTCTTT
NA	TRBV4-1	TRBJ1-2	NA	CASSQAGQNYGYTF	TGCGCCAGCAGCCAAGCGGGTCAGAACTATGGCTACACCTTC
TRBD2	TRBV3-1/TRBV3-2	TRBJ2-5	NA	CASSQDLPPGLAAETQYF	TGTGCCAGCAGCCAAGATCTCCCGCCGGGACTAGCGGCAGAGACCCAGTACTTC
NA	TRBV7-2	TRBJ2-3	NA	CASSSSGTDTQYF	TGTGCCAGCAGCTCGTCGGGCACAGATACGCAGTATTTT
TRBD1	TRBV27	TRBJ2-7	NA	CASSLRQGYEQYF	TGTGCCAGCAGTTTAAGACAGGGCTACGAGCAGTACTTC
TRBD2	TRBV7-3	TRBJ2-2	once	CASSENSGTSGSPGELFF	TGTGCCAGCAGTGAAAATTCCGGGACTAGCGGATCTCCCGGGGAGCTGTTTTTT
TRBD1	TRBV27	TRBJ2-3	NA	CARDRDEVGTQYF	TGTGCCCGGGACAGGGATGAGGTGGGTACGCAGTATTTT
NA	TRBV6-5	TRBJ2-1	few	CASSSSRGSVDEQFF	TGTGCCAGCAGTTCCTCCCGAGGTAGTGTCGATGAGCAGTTCTTC
NA	TRBV11-2	TRBJ1-2	NA	CASRSIRGRDNSVNYGYTF	TGTGCCAGCAGGTCAATCCGGGGTCGGGACAATTCGGTCAACTATGGCTACACCTTC
TRBD1	TRBV6-2/TRBV6-3	TRBJ1-1	NA	CASSYQGETEAFF	TGTGCCAGCAGTTACCAGGGGGAGACTGAAGCTTTCTTT
TRBD2	TRBV2	TRBJ2-1	NA	CASKETSEYNEQFF	TGTGCCAGCAAAGAGACTAGCGAATACAATGAGCAGTTCTTC
TRBD2	TRBV4-2	TRBJ2-1	NA	CASSPIAGGPENEQFF	TGTGCCAGCAGCCCTATAGCGGGAGGGCCCGAGAATGAGCAGTTCTTC
TRBD1	TRBV7-3	TRBJ2-6	NA	CASSPTGVRGANVLTF	TGTGCCAGCAGCCCCACAGGGGTCCGTGGGGCCAACGTCCTGACTTTC
NA	TRBV5-1	TRBJ1-2	NA	CASSVGALPNYGYTF	TGCGCCAGCAGCGTGGGGGCTTTACCTAACTATGGCTACACCTTC
TRBD2	TRBV7-6	TRBJ2-5	NA	CASSSGLAGGRETQYF	TGTGCCAGCAGCTCCGGACTAGCGGGAGGGCGGGAGACCCAGTACTTC
TRBD1	TRBV29-1	TRBJ1-2	NA	CSVANRGLGPNYGYTF	TGCAGCGTCGCTAACAGGGGGCTAGGACCTAACTATGGCTACACCTTC
TRBD1	TRBV19	TRBJ2-2	few	CASSFPGQGPRGELFF	TGTGCCAGTTCCTTCCCGGGACAGGGACCTAGGGGGGAGCTGTTTTTT
TRBD2	TRBV5-1	TRBJ2-5	NA	CASSIPAGNSQETQYF	TGCGCCAGCAGCATACCAGCGGGGAATTCCCAAGAGACCCAGTACTTC